A single sample is the source of the 8 T cell receptor beta chains below, sequenced in a study of T cells in narcolepsy. Measured with immunoSEQ multiplex PCR; TCRdb has only the in-frame clones, and not every one. The sample contains 35,000 to 40,000 clones, approximately 85% of which appear only once. What was sequenced was CD45RA- memory CD4+ T cells from PBMCs. Source of these receptors: a human donor with narcolepsy.

V usage is TRBV7-2 and J usage is TRBJ2-7; TRBD1 matches at 8 bases. Trimming cost V 3 bases and J 1 base; bases outside gene matches: 8. Germline loops: CDR1 SGHTA, CDR2 FQGNSA. CDR3 length: 16 residues. This chain's CDR3 is CASSLRSDRVSYEQYF. CDR3 in DNA: TGTGCCAGCAGCTTGAGGTCGGACAGGGTGTCCTACGAGCAGTACTTC.

The chain combines TRBV4-1 with TRBJ1-1; D is possibly TRBD1 (5 bases). CDR1 is MGHRA, CDR2 YSYEKL, per germline. V shed 3 bases and J shed 3 bases, with 17 bases lying between them. The CDR3 loop spans 16 amino acids. The CDR3 DNA is TGCGCCAGCAGCCAGCCCTCGGCGGGGCGGTACACTGAAGCTTTCTTT. Its protein is CASSQPSAGRYTEAFF.

The V gene is TRBV6-6, the J gene TRBJ2-2, with D possibly called TRBD1 or TRBD2 (5 bases each). The CDR3 runs to 13 residues. Trimming took 6 bases from V and 4 from J, leaving 9 bases between them. In germline, CDR1 is MNHNY, CDR2 SVGAGI (reference sequence). The CDR3 protein is CASSGASTGELFF. The CDR3 nucleotides are TGTGCCAGCAGCGGGGCCTCCACCGGGGAGCTGTTTTTT.

This clone was observed a few times. V and J are TRBV14 and TRBJ1-1; a weak D match, TRBD1 (6 bases). The CDR3 length is 13 residues. Trimming took 6 bases from V and 11 from J, leaving 19 bases between them. Germline CDR1 reads SGHDN; CDR2 reads FVKESK. DNA of the CDR3: TGTGCCAGCAGTCTTCAGGGGCGCCCGGATGCTTTCTTT. Translation gives CASSLQGRPDAFF.

The V and J genes are TRBV19 and TRBJ1-1; the match to TRBD1 covers 9 bases. J gave up 7 bases and V 2 bases, and 5 bases lay outside the gene matches. The CDR3 consists of 14 residues. Germline V lookup: CDR1 LNHDA, CDR2 SQIVND (reference sequence). The CDR3 DNA follows: TGTGCCAGTAGTATAAGGGGGGGACAGGGTGAAGCTTTCTTT. This translates into CASSIRGGQGEAFF.

This chain connects TRBV9 to TRBJ1-1; no clear D gene. This CDR3 contains 14 residues. Germline values: CDR1 SGDLS, CDR2 YYNGEE. Trimming left V 0 bases short and J 5 bases short, with 11 bases between. The CDR3 sequence is CASSVDEGYTEAFF. The CDR3 DNA sequence: TGTGCCAGCAGCGTAGATGAGGGATATACTGAAGCTTTCTTT.

This rearrangement joins TRBV28 to TRBJ1-1; no firm D call. There are 14 residues in the CDR3. V shed 3 bases and J shed 6 bases, with 14 bases lying between them. Germline assignment: CDR1 MDHEN and CDR2 SYDVKM. CDR3 region: CASSLGAVGAEAFF. The CDR3 bases are TGTGCCAGCAGTTTGGGAGCGGTCGGGGCTGAAGCTTTCTTT.

The chain carries TRBV6-6 and TRBJ2-1, with 8 bases identical to TRBD1. CDR3 length equals 14 residues. CDR1 is MNHNY and CDR2 is SVGAGI in the germline V gene (reference sequence). V dropped 11 bases and J dropped 3; count of bases not matched to a gene: 9. For the CDR3, the DNA is TGTGCCGTAAGATCAGGGGGCAGCTACAATGAGCAGTTCTTC. Translation gives CAVRSGGSYNEQFF.